This T cell receptor (beta chain) emerged from a study of cytomegalovirus exposure and HLA in healthy donors. The V and J ends lost 2 bases and 9 bases respectively, with 17 bases between them. CDR3 length: 16 residues. Germline V gives CDR1 LNHDA, CDR2 SQIVND (reference sequence). PCR used 60 Vbeta primers and 13 Jbeta primers. Some clones are missing from TCRdb's copy, which holds only in-frame ones; the method was immunoSEQ multiplex PCR. The sample yields about 170,000 clones, roughly 67% seen once. Sequences were obtained from PBMCs. The source is a woman between 18 and 30 years old in good health and CMV-seropositive. This chain joins TRBV19 and TRBJ2-6; D might be TRBD1 (5 bases). The CDR3 DNA sequence: TGTGCCAGTAGTATAATTCAGGGCGGCGTTTACAACGTCCTGACTTTC. Translating it yields CASSIIQGGVYNVLTF. The full variable domain, with the rest looked up from reference TRBV19 and TRBJ2-6, is DGGITQSPKYLFRKEGQNVTLSCEQNLNHDAMYWYRQDPGQGLRLIYYSQIVNDFQKGDIAEGYSVSREKKESFPLTVTSAQKNPTAFYLCASSIIQGGVYNVLTFGAGSRLTVL.